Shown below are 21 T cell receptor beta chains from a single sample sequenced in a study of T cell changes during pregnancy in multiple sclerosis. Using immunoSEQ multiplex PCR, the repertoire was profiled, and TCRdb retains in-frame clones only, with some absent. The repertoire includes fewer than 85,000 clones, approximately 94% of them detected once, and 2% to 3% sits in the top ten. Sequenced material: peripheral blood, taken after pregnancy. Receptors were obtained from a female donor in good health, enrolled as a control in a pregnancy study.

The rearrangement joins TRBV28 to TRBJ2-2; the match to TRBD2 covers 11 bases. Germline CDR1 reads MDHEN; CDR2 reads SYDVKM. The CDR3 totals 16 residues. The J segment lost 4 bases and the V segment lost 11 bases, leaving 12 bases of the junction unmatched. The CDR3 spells CAAEAVTSGVTGELFF. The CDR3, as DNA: TGTGCCGCGGAGGCTGTGACTAGCGGGGTCACCGGGGAGCTGTTTTTT.

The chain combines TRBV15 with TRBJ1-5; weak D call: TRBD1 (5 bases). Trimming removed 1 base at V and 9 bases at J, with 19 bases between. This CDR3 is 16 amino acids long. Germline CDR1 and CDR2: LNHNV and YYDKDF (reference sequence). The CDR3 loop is CATSRVGNSLGGPQHF. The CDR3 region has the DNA TGTGCCACCAGCAGAGTGGGAAACTCTCTCGGGGGGCCCCAGCATTTT.

The CDR3 loop is CASSPGLVIAADTQYF. The CDR3 nucleotides are TGTGCCAGCAGCCCGGGACTAGTGATTGCTGCAGATACGCAGTATTTT. J is TRBJ2-3 and V is TRBV7-9; TRBD2 aligns across 8 bases. Per germline, CDR1 SEHNR and CDR2 FQNEAQ (reference sequence). There are 16 residues in the CDR3. V lost 5 bases and J lost 4; bases outside the gene matches: 11.

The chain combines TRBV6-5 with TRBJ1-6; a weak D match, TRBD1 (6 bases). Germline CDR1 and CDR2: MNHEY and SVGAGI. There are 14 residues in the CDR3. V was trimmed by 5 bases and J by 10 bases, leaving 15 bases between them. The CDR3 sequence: CASSLTGSDSPLHF. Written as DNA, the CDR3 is TGTGCCAGCAGTCTGACAGGTTCGGACTCACCCCTCCACTTT.

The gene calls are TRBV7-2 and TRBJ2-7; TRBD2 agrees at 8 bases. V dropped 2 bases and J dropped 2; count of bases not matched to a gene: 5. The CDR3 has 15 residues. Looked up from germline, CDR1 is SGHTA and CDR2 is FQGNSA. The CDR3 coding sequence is TGTGCCAGCAGCTTAAGCGGGAGTCCCACCTACGAGCAGTACTTC. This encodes CASSLSGSPTYEQYF.

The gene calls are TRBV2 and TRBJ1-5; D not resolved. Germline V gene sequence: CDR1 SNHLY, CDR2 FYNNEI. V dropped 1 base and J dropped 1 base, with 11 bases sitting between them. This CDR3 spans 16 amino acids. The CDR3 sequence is CASSEGSGRSNQPQHF. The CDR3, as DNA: TGTGCCAGCAGTGAAGGATCGGGTAGAAGCAATCAGCCCCAGCATTTT.

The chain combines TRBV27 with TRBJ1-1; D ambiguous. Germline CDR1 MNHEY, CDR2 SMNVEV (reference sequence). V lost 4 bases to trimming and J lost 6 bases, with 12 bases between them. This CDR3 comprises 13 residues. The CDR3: CASSWVAGAEAFF. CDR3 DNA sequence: TGTGCCAGCAGTTGGGTAGCGGGTGCTGAAGCTTTCTTT.

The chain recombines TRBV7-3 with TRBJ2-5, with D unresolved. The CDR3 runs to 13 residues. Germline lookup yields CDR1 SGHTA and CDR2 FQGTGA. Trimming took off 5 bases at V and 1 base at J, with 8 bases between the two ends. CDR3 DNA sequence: TGTGCCAGCAGCCTCTATGGCCAAGAGACCCAGTACTTC. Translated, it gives CASSLYGQETQYF. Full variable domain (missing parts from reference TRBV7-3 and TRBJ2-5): GAGVSQTPSNKVTEKGKYVELRCDPISGHTALYWYRQSLGQGPEFLIYFQGTGAADDSGLPNDRFFAVRPEGSVSTLKIQRTERGDSAVYLCASSLYGQETQYFGPGTRLLVL.

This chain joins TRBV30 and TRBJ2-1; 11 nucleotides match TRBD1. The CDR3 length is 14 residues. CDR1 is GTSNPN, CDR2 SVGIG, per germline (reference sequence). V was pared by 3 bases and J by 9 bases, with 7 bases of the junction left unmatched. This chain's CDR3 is CAWRGTGGWVEQFF. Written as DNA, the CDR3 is TGTGCCTGGAGAGGGACAGGGGGTTGGGTTGAGCAGTTCTTC.

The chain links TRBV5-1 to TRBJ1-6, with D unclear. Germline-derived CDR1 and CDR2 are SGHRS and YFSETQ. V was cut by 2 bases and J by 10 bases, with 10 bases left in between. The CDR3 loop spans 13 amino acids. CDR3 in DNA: TGCGCCAGCAGCTTTATTGAGTTCTCACCCCTCCACTTT. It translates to CASSFIEFSPLHF. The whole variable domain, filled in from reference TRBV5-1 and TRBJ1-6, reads KAGVTQTPRYLIKTRGQQVTLSCSPISGHRSVSWYQQTPGQGLQFLFEYFSETQRNKGNFPGRFSGRQFSNSRSEMNVSTLELGDSALYLCASSFIEFSPLHFGNGTRLTVT.

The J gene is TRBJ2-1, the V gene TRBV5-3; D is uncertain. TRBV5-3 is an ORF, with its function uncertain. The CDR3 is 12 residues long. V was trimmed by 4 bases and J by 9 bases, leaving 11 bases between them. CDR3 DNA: TGTGCCAGAAGCAGATTGTCTACTGAGCAGTTCTTC. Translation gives CARSRLSTEQFF.

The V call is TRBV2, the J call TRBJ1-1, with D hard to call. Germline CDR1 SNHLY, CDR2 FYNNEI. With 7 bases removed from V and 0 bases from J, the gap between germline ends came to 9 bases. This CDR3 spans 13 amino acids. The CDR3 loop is CASTRQVNTEAFF. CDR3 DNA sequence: TGTGCCAGCACCCGACAAGTGAACACTGAAGCTTTCTTT.

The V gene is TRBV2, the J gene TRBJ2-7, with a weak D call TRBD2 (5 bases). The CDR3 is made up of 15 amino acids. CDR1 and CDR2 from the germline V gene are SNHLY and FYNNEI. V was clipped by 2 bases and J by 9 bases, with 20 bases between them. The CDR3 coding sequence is TGTGCCAGCAGTGAATACCAGGACGGACTCCGGGGGCAGTACTTC. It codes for CASSEYQDGLRGQYF.

DNA of the CDR3: TGTGCCACCAGCAGAGGGGAGGTCATTCAGTACTTC. Translated: CATSRGEVIQYF. J is TRBJ2-4 and V is TRBV15, with a tentative D call TRBD2 (6 bases). V was trimmed by 1 base and J by 9 bases, leaving 7 bases between them. Germline lookup yields CDR1 LNHNV and CDR2 YYDKDF (reference sequence). The CDR3 covers 12 residues.

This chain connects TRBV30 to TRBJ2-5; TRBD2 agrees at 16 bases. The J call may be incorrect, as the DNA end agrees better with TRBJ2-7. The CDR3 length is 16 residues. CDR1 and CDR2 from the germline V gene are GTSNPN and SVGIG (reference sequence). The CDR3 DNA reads TGTGCCTGGAACCGTCCGGGACTAGCGGGAGGGAACGAGCAGTACTTC. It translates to CAWNRPGLAGGNEQYF.

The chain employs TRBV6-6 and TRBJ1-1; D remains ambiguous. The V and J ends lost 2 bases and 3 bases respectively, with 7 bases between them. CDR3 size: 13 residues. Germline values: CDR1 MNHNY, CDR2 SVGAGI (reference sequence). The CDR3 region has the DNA TGTGCCAGCAGTTACCGGGAGTACACTGAAGCTTTCTTT. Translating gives CASSYREYTEAFF.

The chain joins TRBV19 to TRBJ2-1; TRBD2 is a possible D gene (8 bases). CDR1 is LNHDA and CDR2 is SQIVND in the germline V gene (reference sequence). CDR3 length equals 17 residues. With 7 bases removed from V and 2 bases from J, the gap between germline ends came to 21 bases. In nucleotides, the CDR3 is TGTGCCAGTATGGCGGGCAGGGGGACTAGAACCTACAATGAGCAGTTCTTC. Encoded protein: CASMAGRGTRTYNEQFF.

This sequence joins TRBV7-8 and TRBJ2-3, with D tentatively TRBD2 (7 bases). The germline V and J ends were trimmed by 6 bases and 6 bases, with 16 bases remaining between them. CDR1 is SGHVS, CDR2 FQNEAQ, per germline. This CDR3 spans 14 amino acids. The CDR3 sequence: CASSLGTTGDTQYF. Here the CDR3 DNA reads TGTGCCAGCAGTTTGGGGACTACAGGGGATACGCAGTATTTT.

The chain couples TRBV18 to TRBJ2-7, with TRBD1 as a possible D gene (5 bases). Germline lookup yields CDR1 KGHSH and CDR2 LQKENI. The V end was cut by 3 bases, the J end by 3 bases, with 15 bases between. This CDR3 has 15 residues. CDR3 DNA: TGTGCCAGCTCACCCGGGCAGGGCCAAGTCTACGAGCAGTACTTC. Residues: CASSPGQGQVYEQYF.

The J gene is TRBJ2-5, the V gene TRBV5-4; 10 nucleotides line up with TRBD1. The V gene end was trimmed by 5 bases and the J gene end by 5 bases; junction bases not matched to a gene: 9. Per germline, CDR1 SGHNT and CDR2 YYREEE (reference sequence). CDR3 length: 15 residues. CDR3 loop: CASRETGGDSETQYF. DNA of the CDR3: TGTGCCAGCAGGGAGACAGGGGGCGATTCGGAGACCCAGTACTTC. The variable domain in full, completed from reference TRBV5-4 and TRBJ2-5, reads ETGVTQSPTHLIKTRGQQVTLRCSSQSGHNTVSWYQQALGQGPQFIFQYYREEENGRGNFPPRFSGLQFPNYSSELNVNALELDDSALYLCASRETGGDSETQYFGPGTRLLVL.

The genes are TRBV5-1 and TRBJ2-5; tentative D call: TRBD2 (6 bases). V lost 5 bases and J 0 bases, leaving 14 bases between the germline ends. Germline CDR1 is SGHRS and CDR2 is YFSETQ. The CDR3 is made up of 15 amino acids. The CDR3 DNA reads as TGCGCCAGCAGTACGAATAGCGGAAACCAAGAGACCCAGTACTTC. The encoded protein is CASSTNSGNQETQYF. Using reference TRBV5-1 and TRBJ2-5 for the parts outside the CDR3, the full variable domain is KAGVTQTPRYLIKTRGQQVTLSCSPISGHRSVSWYQQTPGQGLQFLFEYFSETQRNKGNFPGRFSGRQFSNSRSEMNVSTLELGDSALYLCASSTNSGNQETQYFGPGTRLLVL.